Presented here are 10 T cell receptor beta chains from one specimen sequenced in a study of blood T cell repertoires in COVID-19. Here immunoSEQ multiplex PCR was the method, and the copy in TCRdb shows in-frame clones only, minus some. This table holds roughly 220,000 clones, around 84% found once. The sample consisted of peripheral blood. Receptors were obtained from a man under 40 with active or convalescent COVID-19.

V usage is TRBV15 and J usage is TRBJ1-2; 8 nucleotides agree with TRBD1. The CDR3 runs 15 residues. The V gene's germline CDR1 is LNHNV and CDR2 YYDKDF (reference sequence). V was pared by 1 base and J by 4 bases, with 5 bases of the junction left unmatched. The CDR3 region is CATSRGRDRIYGYTF. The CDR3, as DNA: TGTGCCACCAGCAGAGGCCGGGACAGGATCTATGGCTACACCTTC. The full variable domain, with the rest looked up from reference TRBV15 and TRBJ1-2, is DAMVIQNPRYQVTQFGKPVTLSCSQTLNHNVMYWYQQKSSQAPKLLFHYYDKDFNNEADTPDNFQSRRPNTSFCFLDIRSPGLGDTAMYLCATSRGRDRIYGYTFGSGTRLTVV.

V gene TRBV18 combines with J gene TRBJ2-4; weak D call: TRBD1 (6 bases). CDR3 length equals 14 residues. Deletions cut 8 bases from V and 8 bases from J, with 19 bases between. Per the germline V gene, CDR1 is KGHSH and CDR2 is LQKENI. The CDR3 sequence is CASGFARGEDIQYF. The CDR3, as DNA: TGTGCCAGCGGGTTCGCCAGGGGAGAGGACATTCAGTACTTC.

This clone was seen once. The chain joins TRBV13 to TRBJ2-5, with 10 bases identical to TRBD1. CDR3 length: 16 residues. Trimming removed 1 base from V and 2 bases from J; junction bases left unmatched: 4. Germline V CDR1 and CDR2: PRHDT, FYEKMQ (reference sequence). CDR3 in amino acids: CASSLAGQGRQETQYF. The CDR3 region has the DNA TGTGCCAGCAGCTTAGCGGGACAGGGGCGTCAAGAGACCCAGTACTTC.

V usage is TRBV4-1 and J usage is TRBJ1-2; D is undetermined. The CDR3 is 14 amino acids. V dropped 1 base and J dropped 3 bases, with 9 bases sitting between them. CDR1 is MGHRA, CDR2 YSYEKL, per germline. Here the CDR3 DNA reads TGCGCCAGCAGCCAAGCGCGGTGGGACTATGGCTACACCTTC. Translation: CASSQARWDYGYTF.

The CDR3 is CASSPLAPGTGELFF. For the CDR3, the DNA is TGTGCCAGCTCACCTTTAGCCCCGGGCACCGGGGAGCTGTTTTTT. The chain combines TRBV18 with TRBJ2-2; no clear D. This CDR3 spans 15 amino acids. Between the trimmed V and J ends, which lost 3 bases and 4 bases, there was a span of 12 bases. The germline V gene encodes CDR1 KGHSH and CDR2 LQKENI.

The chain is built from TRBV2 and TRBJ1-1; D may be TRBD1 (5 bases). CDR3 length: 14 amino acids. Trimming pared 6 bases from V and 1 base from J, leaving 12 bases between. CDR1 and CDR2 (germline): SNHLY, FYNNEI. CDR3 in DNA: TGTGCCAGCAGCTTAGGGACTTCGAACACTGAAGCTTTCTTT. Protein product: CASSLGTSNTEAFF.

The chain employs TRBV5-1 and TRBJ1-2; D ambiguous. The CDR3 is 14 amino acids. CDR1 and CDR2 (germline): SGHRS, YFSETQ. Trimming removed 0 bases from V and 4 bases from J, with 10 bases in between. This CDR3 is CASSLGEGFYGYTF. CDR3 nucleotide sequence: TGCGCCAGCAGCTTGGGTGAGGGCTTCTATGGCTACACCTTC.

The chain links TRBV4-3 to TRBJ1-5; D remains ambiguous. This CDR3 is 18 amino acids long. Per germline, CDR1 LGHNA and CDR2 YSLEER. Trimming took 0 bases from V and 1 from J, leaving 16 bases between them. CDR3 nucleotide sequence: TGCGCCAGCAGCCAAGAATGGGAGGGAGGTATGAGCAATCAGCCCCAGCATTTT. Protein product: CASSQEWEGGMSNQPQHF.

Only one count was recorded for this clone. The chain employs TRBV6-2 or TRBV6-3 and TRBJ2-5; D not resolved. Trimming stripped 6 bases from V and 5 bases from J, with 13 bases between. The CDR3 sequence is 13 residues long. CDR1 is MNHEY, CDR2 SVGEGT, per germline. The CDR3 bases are TGTGCCAGCAGCAGTCAGGTTTTGGAGACCCAGTACTTC. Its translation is CASSSQVLETQYF.

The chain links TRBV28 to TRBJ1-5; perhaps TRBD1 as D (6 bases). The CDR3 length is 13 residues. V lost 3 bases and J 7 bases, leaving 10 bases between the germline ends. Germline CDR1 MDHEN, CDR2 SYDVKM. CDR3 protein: CASSLTGPQPQHF. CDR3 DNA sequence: TGTGCCAGCAGTTTGACAGGCCCACAGCCCCAGCATTTT.